Below are 20 T cell receptor beta chains sequenced from a single sample in a study of cytomegalovirus exposure and HLA in healthy donors. This PCR relied on a set of 60 Vbeta primers and 13 Jbeta primers. Some clones are missing from TCRdb's copy, which holds only in-frame ones; the method was immunoSEQ multiplex PCR. Of about 180,000 clones in the sample, over 70% were seen once. The sequencing sample was made of PBMCs. Receptor source: a woman in her twenties or thirties in good health and CMV-seronegative.

This clone was counted once. Its ends do not fully match the called genes, so a read error is possible. This chain connects TRBV7-9 to TRBJ2-7; 7 nucleotides agree with TRBD1. This CDR3 has 12 residues. In germline, CDR1 is SEHNR, CDR2 FQNEAQ (reference sequence). CDR3 coding DNA: TGTTCCAGCAGCAAGACAGGGTACGAGCAGTACTTC. Translation: CSSSKTGYEQYF.

V is TRBV27 and J is TRBJ2-7; perhaps TRBD1 as D (5 bases). Germline V gives CDR1 MNHEY, CDR2 SMNVEV (reference sequence). Trimming pared 2 bases from V and 2 bases from J, leaving 13 bases between. This CDR3 has 15 amino acids. The CDR3 region has the DNA TGTGCCAGCAGTTTAGGGGCAGCTTCCCCCTACGAGCAGTACTTC. It codes for CASSLGAASPYEQYF.

V gene TRBV2 combines with J gene TRBJ2-7, with 7 bases aligning to TRBD1. J was trimmed by 6 bases and V by 0 bases; bases with no gene match: 8. The CDR3 covers 15 residues. Per germline, CDR1 SNHLY and CDR2 FYNNEI. DNA of the CDR3: TGTGCCAGCAGTGAAGCGGGTAGGGGGCTTGGCGAGCAGTACTTC. Its protein is CASSEAGRGLGEQYF. The variable domain in full, completed from reference TRBV2 and TRBJ2-7, reads EPEVTQTPSHQVTQMGQEVILRCVPISNHLYFYWYRQILGQKVEFLVSFYNNEISEKSEIFDDQFSVERPDGSNFTLKIRSTKLEDSAMYFCASSEAGRGLGEQYFGPGTRLTVT.

The chain carries TRBV28 and TRBJ2-5, with 12 bases matching TRBD2. The CDR3 is 19 amino acids. CDR1 and CDR2 (germline): MDHEN, SYDVKM. V was clipped by 6 bases and J by 4 bases; unmatched bases: 18. DNA for the CDR3: TGTGCCAGCAGCAGTGAGACTAGCGGGAGAGGAGTCACAAGAGAGACCCAGTACTTC. It is translated as CASSSETSGRGVTRETQYF. The whole variable domain, remainder taken from reference TRBV28 and TRBJ2-5, is DVKVTQSSRYLVKRTGEKVFLECVQDMDHENMFWYRQDPGLGLRLIYFSYDVKMKEKGDIPEGYSVSREKKERFSLILESASTNQTSMYLCASSSETSGRGVTRETQYFGPGTRLLVL.

The V gene is TRBV9, the J gene TRBJ1-6, with 7 nucleotides matching TRBD1. This CDR3 has 15 residues. Germline V gene data show CDR1 as SGDLS and CDR2 as YYNGEE. V was clipped by 4 bases and J by 6 bases; unmatched bases: 7. The CDR3 reads CASSPSRDSNSPLHF. As DNA, the CDR3 is TGTGCCAGCAGCCCGAGCCGGGACAGTAATTCACCCCTCCACTTT.

This chain joins TRBV5-4 and TRBJ2-7; tentatively, D is TRBD1 (5 bases). Trimming removed 0 bases at V and 2 bases at J, with 9 bases between. This CDR3 is built from 14 residues. CDR1 is SGHNT and CDR2 is YYREEE in the germline V gene (reference sequence). The CDR3 DNA sequence: TGTGCCAGCAGCTTGGGGGGCAGGCCCTACGAGCAGTACTTC. Translation: CASSLGGRPYEQYF.

J is TRBJ1-1 and V is TRBV6-6, with 11 bases aligning to TRBD1. V dropped 6 bases and J dropped 7; count of bases not matched to a gene: 10. The CDR3 sequence is 15 residues long. The germline V gene has CDR1 MNHNY and CDR2 SVGAGI (reference sequence). CDR3 sequence: CASSPRGGTGGEAFF. The CDR3 nucleotides are TGTGCCAGCAGCCCTAGGGGAGGGACAGGGGGTGAAGCTTTCTTT.

The CDR3 loop is CASSFQGAVEKEKLFF. In nucleotides, the CDR3 is TGTGCCAGCAGCTTCCAGGGGGCGGTCGAAAAAGAAAAACTGTTTTTT. The V call is TRBV5-4, the J call TRBJ1-4, with 8 positions matching TRBD1. The germline CDR1 and CDR2 sequences are SGHNT and YYREEE (reference sequence). V shed 2 bases and J 8 bases; nucleotides not matched to a gene: 11. The CDR3 runs 16 residues.

The genes are TRBV4-3 and TRBJ2-1; the D gene is possibly TRBD1 (6 bases). V dropped 3 bases and J dropped 8 bases, with 8 bases sitting between them. Germline V CDR1 and CDR2: LGHNA, YSLEER. The CDR3 consists of 12 residues. DNA of the CDR3: TGCGCCAGCAGCCATGGGGGCGATGAGCAGTTCTTC. The encoded protein is CASSHGGDEQFF.

V gene TRBV7-9 combines with J gene TRBJ2-7, with 15 bases aligning to TRBD2. Germline lookup yields CDR1 SEHNR and CDR2 FQNEAQ (reference sequence). Losses at the gene ends were 1 base for V and 4 bases for J; bases not matched to a gene: 2. The CDR3 extends over 16 amino acids. CDR3 region: CASSLGGTSGGYEQYF. DNA of the CDR3: TGTGCCAGCAGCTTAGGGGGGACTAGCGGGGGGTACGAGCAGTACTTC.

V is TRBV5-1 and J is TRBJ2-2; a possible D gene is TRBD2 (5 bases). CDR1 and CDR2 (germline): SGHRS, YFSETQ. V was cut by 0 bases and J by 0 bases, with 12 bases left in between. The CDR3 consists of 17 residues. CDR3 protein: CASSLDPGNPNTGELFF. CDR3 nucleotide sequence: TGCGCCAGCAGCTTGGACCCGGGAAACCCGAACACCGGGGAGCTGTTTTTT.

J is TRBJ1-2 and V is TRBV4-3; 7 bases line up with TRBD1. Germline lookup yields CDR1 LGHNA and CDR2 YSLEER. V was clipped by 1 base and J by 5 bases; unmatched bases: 7. This CDR3 contains 15 residues. The CDR3 reads CASSQASTGEYGYTF. DNA of the CDR3: TGCGCCAGCAGCCAAGCCTCCACAGGGGAATATGGCTACACCTTC.

The rearrangement links TRBV28 to TRBJ2-5, with 8 bases aligning to TRBD2. The germline CDR1 and CDR2 sequences are MDHEN and SYDVKM. Trimming cost V 3 bases and J 2 bases; bases outside gene matches: 2. This CDR3 has 14 residues. The CDR3 loop reads CASSLRGVQETQYF. The CDR3 region has the DNA TGTGCCAGCAGTTTGCGGGGGGTGCAAGAGACCCAGTACTTC. Variable domain in full (rest from reference TRBV28 and TRBJ2-5): DVKVTQSSRYLVKRTGEKVFLECVQDMDHENMFWYRQDPGLGLRLIYFSYDVKMKEKGDIPEGYSVSREKKERFSLILESASTNQTSMYLCASSLRGVQETQYFGPGTRLLVL.

The chain combines TRBV19 with TRBJ1-2; 8 nucleotides align to TRBD1. This CDR3 contains 15 residues. V gave up 6 bases and J gave up 0 bases; unmatched junction bases: 6. Germline V gene lookup returns CDR1 LNHDA and CDR2 SQIVND (reference sequence). Here the CDR3 DNA reads TGTGCCAGTAGGAACGCAGGGGGCACTAACTATGGCTACACCTTC. It specifies CASRNAGGTNYGYTF.

The chain combines TRBV27 with TRBJ2-7; a weak D match, TRBD2 (5 bases). V was cut by 6 bases and J by 0 bases, with 12 bases left in between. The CDR3 is 14 amino acids. Per the germline V gene, CDR1 is MNHEY and CDR2 is SMNVEV (reference sequence). CDR3 DNA: TGTGCCAGCAGCGCGCAGCGGTACTCCTACGAGCAGTACTTC. This encodes CASSAQRYSYEQYF.

About this clone: Other nucleotide sequences from this sample produce the same CDR3. V usage is TRBV7-3 and J usage is TRBJ2-5, with TRBD2 matching over 11 bases. This CDR3 has 15 amino acids. The germline gives CDR1 SGHTA, CDR2 FQGTGA. The J segment lost 4 bases and the V segment lost 4 bases, leaving 5 bases of the junction unmatched. CDR3 sequence: CASSSLAGGLETQYF. The CDR3 coding sequence is TGTGCCAGCAGCTCCTTAGCGGGAGGGCTAGAGACCCAGTACTTC.

This clone was seen a few times. The chain joins TRBV6-5 to TRBJ2-7; D gene uncertain. CDR3 length: 14 residues. V dropped 6 bases and J dropped 0 bases, with 12 bases sitting between them. Germline V gene sequence: CDR1 MNHEY, CDR2 SVGAGI. The CDR3, as DNA: TGTGCCAGCAGAACTCTGATTCTCTCCTACGAGCAGTACTTC. This sequence encodes CASRTLILSYEQYF.

The J gene is TRBJ2-7, the V gene TRBV27; the D gene is possibly TRBD2 (5 bases). This CDR3 spans 12 amino acids. Between the trimmed V and J ends, which lost 2 bases and 3 bases, there was a span of 5 bases. The germline V gene has CDR1 MNHEY and CDR2 SMNVEV (reference sequence). CDR3 sequence reads: CASSLGGYEQYF. In DNA form, the CDR3 reads TGTGCCAGCAGTTTAGGAGGCTACGAGCAGTACTTC.

The rearrangement joins TRBV9 to TRBJ2-7; 7 bases are shared with TRBD2. The CDR3 runs 15 residues. The trim removed 2 bases at V and 5 bases at J, leaving 10 bases unmatched. Germline lookup yields CDR1 SGDLS and CDR2 YYNGEE. In nucleotides, the CDR3 is TGTGCCAGCAGCGTTGGGTGGAGCGGGAAGGACGAGCAGTACTTC. Translated, it gives CASSVGWSGKDEQYF.

This clone was seen only once. This chain connects TRBV5-1 to TRBJ2-3, with D possibly TRBD1 on 5 matching bases. Germline loops: CDR1 SGHRS, CDR2 YFSETQ. V lost 2 bases and J lost 2, with 12 bases in between. The CDR3 is 15 amino acids. CDR3 amino acids: CASSLGQGITDTQYF. The CDR3 DNA follows: TGCGCCAGCAGCTTAGGGCAGGGAATCACAGATACGCAGTATTTT. The whole variable domain, filled in from reference TRBV5-1 and TRBJ2-3, reads KAGVTQTPRYLIKTRGQQVTLSCSPISGHRSVSWYQQTPGQGLQFLFEYFSETQRNKGNFPGRFSGRQFSNSRSEMNVSTLELGDSALYLCASSLGQGITDTQYFGPGTRLTVL.